What follows are 6 T cell receptor beta chains derived from one specimen sequenced in a study of T cell responses to AZD1222 COVID-19 vaccine. Assay: immunoSEQ multiplex PCR; the TCRdb copy retains only in-frame clones and omits some. The sample records roughly 140,000 clones, about 90% being singletons. The source was peripheral blood, collected 28 days after the second AZD1222 dose. These receptors all come from an adult who received the AZD1222 COVID-19 vaccine.

The chain uses TRBV19 and TRBJ1-3; weak D call: TRBD1 (6 bases). CDR3 length: 18 residues. Germline values: CDR1 LNHDA, CDR2 SQIVND (reference sequence). V lost 11 bases to trimming and J lost 0 bases, with 26 bases between them. The CDR3, as DNA: TGTGCCTCCTCGAATCGGGGGGCTCAAATCAGCTCTGGAAACACCATATATTTT. Protein: CASSNRGAQISSGNTIYF. Full variable domain (outside the CDR3, taken from reference TRBV19 and TRBJ1-3): DGGITQSPKYLFRKEGQNVTLSCEQNLNHDAMYWYRQDPGQGLRLIYYSQIVNDFQKGDIAEGYSVSREKKESFPLTVTSAQKNPTAFYLCASSNRGAQISSGNTIYFGEGSWLTVV.

The rearrangement joins TRBV2 to TRBJ1-5; D is possibly TRBD1 (5 bases). V lost 4 bases and J lost 0, with 16 bases in between. This CDR3 contains 17 residues. Germline lookup yields CDR1 SNHLY and CDR2 FYNNEI. CDR3 sequence reads: CASSGGVGVNSNQPQHF. In DNA, the CDR3 is TGTGCCAGCAGTGGGGGGGTAGGGGTGAATAGCAATCAGCCCCAGCATTTT.

The gene calls are TRBV6-6 and TRBJ1-2; possibly TRBD1 for D (6 bases). V shed 4 bases and J shed 8 bases, with 17 bases lying between them. Germline values: CDR1 MNHNY, CDR2 SVGAGI (reference sequence). This CDR3 has 14 amino acids. The CDR3: CASSWGGRGGGYTF. The CDR3 nucleotides are TGTGCCAGCAGTTGGGGCGGCAGGGGTGGAGGCTACACCTTC.

This clone is a singleton in its sample. The chain employs TRBV29-1 and TRBJ2-7, with 8 bases matching TRBD1. Germline V gene sequence: CDR1 SQVTM, CDR2 ANQGSEA. Unmatched junction bases numbered 5, after V lost 4 bases and J lost 3 bases. The CDR3 covers 13 residues. Written as DNA, the CDR3 is TGCAGCGTTGCTCGGACAGGGAGCTACGAGCAGTACTTC. The encoded protein is CSVARTGSYEQYF.

The chain recombines TRBV19 with TRBJ1-2; TRBD1 is a possible D gene (5 bases). Germline-derived CDR1 and CDR2 are LNHDA and SQIVND (reference sequence). V lost 4 bases, J lost 7 bases, and 13 bases lay in between. The CDR3 totals 13 residues. Here the CDR3 reads CASSKTREAGYTF. The CDR3 coding sequence is TGTGCCAGTAGTAAGACCAGGGAGGCTGGCTACACCTTC.

The chain combines TRBV4-3 with TRBJ1-1, with D possibly TRBD1 on 5 matching bases. This CDR3 has 16 residues. The germline V gene encodes CDR1 LGHNA and CDR2 YSLEER. Trimming removed 0 bases at V and 1 base at J, with 12 bases between. The CDR3, as DNA: TGCGCCAGCAGCCAAGATGGGGCAGGACCGAACACTGAAGCTTTCTTT. This encodes CASSQDGAGPNTEAFF.